This T cell receptor beta chain was observed in a study of early T cells in non-severe SARS-CoV-2 infection. Molecules of cDNA were individually given unique molecular identifiers that were attached to them. TCRdb reprocessed the 5' RACE reads with MiXCR, giving one entry per CDR3 protein. The repertoire holds about 30,000 distinct CDR3 sequences, with around 7% as singletons. This clonotype was observed many times. The length of the CDR3 is 19 residues. V lost 2 bases, J lost 1 base, and 16 bases stayed unmatched. From germline, CDR1 is SEHNR and CDR2 FQNEAQ (reference sequence). This TCR derives from an adult who was a healthcare worker with PCR-confirmed SARS-CoV-2 infection or an uninfected control (not recorded which). This chain uses TRBV7-9 with TRBJ1-1; 7 nucleotides line up with TRBD1. The specimen was whole blood. CDR3 region: CASSLISGQISSWNTEAFF. CDR3 DNA sequence: TGTGCCAGCAGCTTAATATCGGGACAGATCTCATCCTGGAACACTGAAGCTTTCTTT.